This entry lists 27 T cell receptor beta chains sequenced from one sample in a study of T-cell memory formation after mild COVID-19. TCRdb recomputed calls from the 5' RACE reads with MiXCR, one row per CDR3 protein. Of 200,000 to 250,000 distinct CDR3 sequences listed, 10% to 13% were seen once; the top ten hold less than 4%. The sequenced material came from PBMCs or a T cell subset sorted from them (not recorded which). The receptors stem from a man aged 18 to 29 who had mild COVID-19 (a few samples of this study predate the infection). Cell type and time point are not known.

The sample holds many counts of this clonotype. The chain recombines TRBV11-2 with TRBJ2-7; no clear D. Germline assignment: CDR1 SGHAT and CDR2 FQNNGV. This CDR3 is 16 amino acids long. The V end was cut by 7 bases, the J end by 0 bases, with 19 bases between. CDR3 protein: CASTSIGRVNSYEQYF. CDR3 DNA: TGTGCCAGCACCTCAATCGGACGGGTCAACTCCTACGAGCAGTACTTC.

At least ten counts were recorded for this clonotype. CDR3 protein: CASRYSGTPADTQYF. The CDR3 DNA sequence: TGCGCCAGCAGATATTCCGGGACGCCCGCAGATACGCAGTATTTT. The V gene is TRBV23-1, the J gene TRBJ2-3; tentatively, D is TRBD1 or TRBD2 (5 bases each). TRBV23-1 is sorted into the ORF group, with uncertain function. Trimming took off 6 bases at V and 4 bases at J, with 17 bases between the two ends. The CDR3 runs to 15 residues.

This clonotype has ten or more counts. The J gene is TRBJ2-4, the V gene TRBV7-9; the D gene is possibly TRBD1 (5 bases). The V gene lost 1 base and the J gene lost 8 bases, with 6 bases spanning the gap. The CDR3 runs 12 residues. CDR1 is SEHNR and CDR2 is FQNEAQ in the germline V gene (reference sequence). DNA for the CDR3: TGTGCCAGCAGCTTAGACAGGCACATTCAGTACTTC. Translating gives CASSLDRHIQYF.

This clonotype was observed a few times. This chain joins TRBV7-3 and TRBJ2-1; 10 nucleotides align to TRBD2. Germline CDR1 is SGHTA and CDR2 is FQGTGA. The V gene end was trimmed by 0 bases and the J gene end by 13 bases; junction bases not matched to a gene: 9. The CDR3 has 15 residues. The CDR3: CASSLTAVAGGPQFF. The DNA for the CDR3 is TGTGCCAGCAGCTTAACGGCAGTAGCGGGGGGCCCTCAGTTCTTC. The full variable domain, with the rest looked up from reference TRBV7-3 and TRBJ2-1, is GAGVSQTPSNKVTEKGKYVELRCDPISGHTALYWYRQSLGQGPEFLIYFQGTGAADDSGLPNDRFFAVRPEGSVSTLKIQRTERGDSAVYLCASSLTAVAGGPQFFGPGTRLTVL.

The CDR3 spells CSVEGAGDTQYF. The CDR3 DNA sequence: TGCAGCGTTGAGGGGGCCGGAGATACGCAGTATTTT. The V gene is TRBV29-1, the J gene TRBJ2-3, with D possibly being TRBD1 (6 bases). This CDR3 region has 12 residues. Trimming left V 3 bases short and J 5 bases short, with 9 bases between. Germline CDR1 and CDR2: SQVTM and ANQGSEA.

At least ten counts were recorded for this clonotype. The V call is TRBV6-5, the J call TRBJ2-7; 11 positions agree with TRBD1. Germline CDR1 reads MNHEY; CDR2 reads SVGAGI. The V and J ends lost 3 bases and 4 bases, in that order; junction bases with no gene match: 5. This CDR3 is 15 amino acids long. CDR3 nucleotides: TGTGCCAGCAGTTATTCCGGACAGGGGGCGTACGAGCAGTACTTC. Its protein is CASSYSGQGAYEQYF.

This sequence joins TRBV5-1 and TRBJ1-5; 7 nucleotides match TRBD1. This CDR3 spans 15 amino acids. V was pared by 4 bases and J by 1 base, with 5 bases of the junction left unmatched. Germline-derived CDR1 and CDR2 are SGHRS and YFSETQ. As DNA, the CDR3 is TGCGCCAGCAGCGACGGACAGGAAAGCAATCAGCCCCAGCATTTT. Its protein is CASSDGQESNQPQHF.

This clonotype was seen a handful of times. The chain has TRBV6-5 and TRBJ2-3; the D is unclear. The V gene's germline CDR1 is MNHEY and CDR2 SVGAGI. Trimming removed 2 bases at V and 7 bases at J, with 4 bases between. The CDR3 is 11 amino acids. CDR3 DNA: TGTGCCAGCAGTTACGCGAATACGCAGTATTTT. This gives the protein CASSYANTQYF.

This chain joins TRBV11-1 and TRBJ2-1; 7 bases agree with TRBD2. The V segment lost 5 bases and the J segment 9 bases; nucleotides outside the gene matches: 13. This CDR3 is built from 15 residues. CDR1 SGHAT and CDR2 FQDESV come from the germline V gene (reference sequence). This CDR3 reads CASSPGGGGRFEQFF. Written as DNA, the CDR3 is TGTGCCAGCAGCCCCGGCGGCGGGGGTCGGTTTGAGCAGTTCTTC.

Here the CDR3 DNA reads TGCGCCAGCAGCCAAGATTCAGGGGGCGTCTACAATGAGCAGTTCTTC. It specifies CASSQDSGGVYNEQFF. V and J are TRBV4-3 and TRBJ2-1, with TRBD1 matching 8 bases. The J segment lost 3 bases and the V segment lost 0 bases, leaving 4 bases of the junction unmatched. The CDR3 has 16 residues. Germline CDR1 and CDR2: LGHNA and YSLEER.

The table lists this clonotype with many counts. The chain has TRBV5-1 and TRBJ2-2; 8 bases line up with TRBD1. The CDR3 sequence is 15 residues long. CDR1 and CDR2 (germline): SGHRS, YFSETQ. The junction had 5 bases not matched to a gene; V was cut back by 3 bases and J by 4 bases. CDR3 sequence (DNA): TGCGCCAGCAGCTACCGGACAGGGTCCACCGGGGAGCTGTTTTTT. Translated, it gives CASSYRTGSTGELFF.

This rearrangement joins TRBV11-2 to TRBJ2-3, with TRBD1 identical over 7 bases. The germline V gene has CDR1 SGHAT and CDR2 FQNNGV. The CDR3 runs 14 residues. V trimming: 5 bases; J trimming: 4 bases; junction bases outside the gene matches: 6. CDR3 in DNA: TGTGCCAGCAGCCAAGTAGGGGGCCCAGATACGCAGTATTTT. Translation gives CASSQVGGPDTQYF.

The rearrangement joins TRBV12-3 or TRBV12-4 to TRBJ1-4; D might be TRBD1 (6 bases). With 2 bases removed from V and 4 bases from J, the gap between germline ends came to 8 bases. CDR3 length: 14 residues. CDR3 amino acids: CASSLSGVNEKLFF. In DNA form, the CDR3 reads TGTGCCAGCAGTTTATCAGGGGTTAATGAAAAACTGTTTTTT.

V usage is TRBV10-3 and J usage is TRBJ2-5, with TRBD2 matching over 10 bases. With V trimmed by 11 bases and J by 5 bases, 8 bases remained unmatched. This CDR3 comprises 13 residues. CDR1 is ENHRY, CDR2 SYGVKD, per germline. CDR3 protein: CASQRGGLETQYF. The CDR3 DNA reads TGTGCCTCCCAGCGGGGGGGCTTGGAGACCCAGTACTTC.

The CDR3 DNA follows: TGTGCCAGCAGTCTAACCACACTGCGAACAACTTCACCCCTCCACTTT. Protein product: CASSLTTLRTTSPLHF. The chain has TRBV6-6 and TRBJ1-6; D call uncertain. Germline lookup yields CDR1 MNHNY and CDR2 SVGAGI (reference sequence). V was clipped by 5 bases and J by 9 bases, with 20 bases between them. The CDR3 is 16 amino acids.

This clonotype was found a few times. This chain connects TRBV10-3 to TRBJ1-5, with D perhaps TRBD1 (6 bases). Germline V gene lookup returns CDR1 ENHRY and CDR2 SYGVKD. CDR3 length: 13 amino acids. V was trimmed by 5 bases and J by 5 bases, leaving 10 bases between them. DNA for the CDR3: TGTGCCATCAGTACGGACAGTCATCAGCCCCAGCATTTT. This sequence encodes CAISTDSHQPQHF.

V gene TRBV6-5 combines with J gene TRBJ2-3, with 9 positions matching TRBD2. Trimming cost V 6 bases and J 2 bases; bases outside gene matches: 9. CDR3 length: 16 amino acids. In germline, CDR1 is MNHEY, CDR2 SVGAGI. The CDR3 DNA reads TGTGCCAGCAGGGGCTTTGCTAGCGGGGCCACAGATACGCAGTATTTT. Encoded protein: CASRGFASGATDTQYF.

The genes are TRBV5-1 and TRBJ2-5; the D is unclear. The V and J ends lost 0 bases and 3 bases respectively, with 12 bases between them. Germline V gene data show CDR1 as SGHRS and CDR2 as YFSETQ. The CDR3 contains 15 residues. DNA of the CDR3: TGCGCCAGCAGCTTGGCAGGCATCCATGAAGAGACCCAGTACTTC. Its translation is CASSLAGIHEETQYF.

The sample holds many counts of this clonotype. The CDR3 DNA is TGTGCCAGCAGTTCTACCACCGGGGAGCTGTTTTTT. This sequence encodes CASSSTTGELFF. This chain uses TRBV7-3 with TRBJ2-2; no clear D gene. The germline V gene encodes CDR1 SGHTA and CDR2 FQGTGA. The length of the CDR3 is 12 residues. Trimming stripped 6 bases from V and 4 bases from J, with 6 bases between.

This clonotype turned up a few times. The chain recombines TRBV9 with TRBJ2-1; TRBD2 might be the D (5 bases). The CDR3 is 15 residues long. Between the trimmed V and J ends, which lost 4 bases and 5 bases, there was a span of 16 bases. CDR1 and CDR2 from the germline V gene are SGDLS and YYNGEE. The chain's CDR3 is CASSPTGITDNEQFF. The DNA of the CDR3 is TGTGCCAGCAGCCCCACCGGGATCACAGACAATGAGCAGTTCTTC.

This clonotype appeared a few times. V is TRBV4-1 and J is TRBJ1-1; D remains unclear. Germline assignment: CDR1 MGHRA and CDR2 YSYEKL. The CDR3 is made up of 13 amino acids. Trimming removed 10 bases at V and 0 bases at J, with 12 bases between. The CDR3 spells CATKQRVNTEAFF. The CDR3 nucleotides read TGCGCCACGAAGCAGCGGGTGAACACTGAAGCTTTCTTT.

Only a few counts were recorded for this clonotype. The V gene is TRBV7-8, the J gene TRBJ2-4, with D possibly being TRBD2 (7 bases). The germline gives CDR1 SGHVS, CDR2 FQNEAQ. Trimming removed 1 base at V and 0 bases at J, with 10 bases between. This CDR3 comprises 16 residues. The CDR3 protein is CASSLGGGLAKNIQYF. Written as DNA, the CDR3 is TGTGCCAGCAGCTTAGGGGGGGGCCTAGCCAAAAACATTCAGTACTTC.

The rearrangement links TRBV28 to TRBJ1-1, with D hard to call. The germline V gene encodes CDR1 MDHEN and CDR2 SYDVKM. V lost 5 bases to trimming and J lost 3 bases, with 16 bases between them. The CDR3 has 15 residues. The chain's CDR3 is CASSQADRYYTEAFF. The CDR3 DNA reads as TGTGCCAGCAGTCAAGCGGACCGGTATTACACTGAAGCTTTCTTT.

The CDR3 DNA is TGTGCCAGCAGTTTTGAGGGGGCGCAACCGTTCTTC. It translates to CASSFEGAQPFF. The V call is TRBV27, the J call TRBJ2-1, with 7 nucleotides matching TRBD1. V was clipped by 3 bases and J by 15 bases; unmatched bases: 8. The germline CDR1 and CDR2 sequences are MNHEY and SMNVEV (reference sequence). CDR3 length: 12 amino acids.

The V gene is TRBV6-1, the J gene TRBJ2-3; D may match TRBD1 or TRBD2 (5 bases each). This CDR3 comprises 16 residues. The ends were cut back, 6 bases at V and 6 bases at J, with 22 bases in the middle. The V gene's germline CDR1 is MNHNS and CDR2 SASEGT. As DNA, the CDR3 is TGTGCCAGCAGGGCCGGGACCTCCGAGGGAAGGGATACGCAGTATTTT. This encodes CASRAGTSEGRDTQYF.

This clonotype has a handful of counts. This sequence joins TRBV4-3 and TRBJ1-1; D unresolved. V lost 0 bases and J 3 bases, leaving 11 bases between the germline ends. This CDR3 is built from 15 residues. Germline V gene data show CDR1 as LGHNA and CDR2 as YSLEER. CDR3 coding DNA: TGCGCCAGCAGCCAAGAGCGGCGTTGGGACACTGAAGCTTTCTTT. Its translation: CASSQERRWDTEAFF.

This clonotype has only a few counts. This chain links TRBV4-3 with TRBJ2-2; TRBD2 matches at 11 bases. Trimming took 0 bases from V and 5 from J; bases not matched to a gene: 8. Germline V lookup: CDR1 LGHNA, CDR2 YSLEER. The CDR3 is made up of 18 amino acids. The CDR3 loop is CASSQDVASGGWTGELFF. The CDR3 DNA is TGCGCCAGCAGCCAAGATGTGGCTAGCGGGGGGTGGACCGGGGAGCTGTTTTTT.